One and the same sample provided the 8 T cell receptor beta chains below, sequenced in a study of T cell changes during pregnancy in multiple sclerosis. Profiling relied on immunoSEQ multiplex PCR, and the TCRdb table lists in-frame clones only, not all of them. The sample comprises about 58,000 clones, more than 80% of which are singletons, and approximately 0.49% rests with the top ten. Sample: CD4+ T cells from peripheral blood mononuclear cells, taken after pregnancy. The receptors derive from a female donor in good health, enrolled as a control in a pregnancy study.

The CDR3 here is CASSAHGESNTEAFF. The CDR3 DNA reads TGTGCCAGCAGCGCCCATGGGGAGTCGAACACTGAAGCTTTCTTT. The V gene is TRBV9, the J gene TRBJ1-1, with D uncertain. Trimming cost V 3 bases and J 1 base, with 13 bases left between them. This CDR3 comprises 15 residues. From germline, CDR1 is SGDLS and CDR2 YYNGEE. Looking up the rest from reference TRBV9 and TRBJ1-1 gives the full variable domain: DSGVTQTPKHLITATGQRVTLRCSPRSGDLSVYWYQQSLDQGLQFLIQYYNGEERAKGNILERFSAQQFPDLHSELNLSSLELGDSALYFCASSAHGESNTEAFFGQGTRLTVV.

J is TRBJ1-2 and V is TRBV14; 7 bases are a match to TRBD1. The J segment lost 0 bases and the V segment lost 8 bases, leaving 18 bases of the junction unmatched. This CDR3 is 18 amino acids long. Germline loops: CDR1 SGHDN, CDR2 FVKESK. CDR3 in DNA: TGTGCCAGCCCCGAACTGCACAGGGGCGCTAGTTCTAACTATGGCTACACCTTC. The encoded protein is CASPELHRGASSNYGYTF.

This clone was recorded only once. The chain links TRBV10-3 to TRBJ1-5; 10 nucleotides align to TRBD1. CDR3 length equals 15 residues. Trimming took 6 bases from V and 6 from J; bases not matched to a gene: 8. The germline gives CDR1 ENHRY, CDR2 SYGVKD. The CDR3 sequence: CAISGTGEEGQPQHF. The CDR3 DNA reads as TGTGCCATCAGCGGGACAGGGGAGGAAGGTCAGCCCCAGCATTTT.

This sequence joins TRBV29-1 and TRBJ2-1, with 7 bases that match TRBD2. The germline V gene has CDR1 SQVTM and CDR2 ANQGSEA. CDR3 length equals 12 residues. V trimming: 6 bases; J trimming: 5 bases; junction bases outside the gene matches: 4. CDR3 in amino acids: CSVSGGNNEQFF. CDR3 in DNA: TGCAGCGTCTCCGGGGGGAACAATGAGCAGTTCTTC.

The CDR3 reads CASSPLAPGSYEQYF. The DNA for the CDR3 is TGTGCCAGCAGTCCACTGGCCCCGGGCTCCTACGAGCAGTACTTC. The chain joins TRBV27 to TRBJ2-7; D gene ambiguous. Trimming took off 5 bases at V and 0 bases at J, with 14 bases between the two ends. The CDR3 loop spans 15 amino acids. CDR1 is MNHEY and CDR2 is SMNVEV in the germline V gene (reference sequence).

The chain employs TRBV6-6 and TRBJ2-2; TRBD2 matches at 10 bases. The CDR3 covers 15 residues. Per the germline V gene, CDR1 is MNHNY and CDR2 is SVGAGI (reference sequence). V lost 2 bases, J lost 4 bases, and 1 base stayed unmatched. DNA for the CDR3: TGTGCCAGCAGTTACAAGCGGGGGGGCACCGGGGAGCTGTTTTTT. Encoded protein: CASSYKRGGTGELFF.

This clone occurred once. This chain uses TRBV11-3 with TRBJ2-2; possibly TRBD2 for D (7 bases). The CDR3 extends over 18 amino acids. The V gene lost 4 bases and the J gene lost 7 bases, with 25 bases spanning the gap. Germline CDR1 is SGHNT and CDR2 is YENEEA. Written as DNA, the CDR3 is TGTGCCAGCAGCTCGCGGGCTAGTGGGTGGGGGGGCGACGGGGAGCTGTTTTTT. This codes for CASSSRASGWGGDGELFF.

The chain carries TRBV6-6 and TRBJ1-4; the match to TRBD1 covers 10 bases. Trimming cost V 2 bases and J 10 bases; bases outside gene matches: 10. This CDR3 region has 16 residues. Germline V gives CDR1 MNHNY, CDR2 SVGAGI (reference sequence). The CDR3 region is CASSYRSGQGGGKLFF. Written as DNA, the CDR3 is TGTGCCAGCAGTTACAGATCCGGACAGGGGGGCGGAAAACTGTTTTTT.